This entry is about one TCR beta chain. The sample is drawn from a study of blood T cell repertoires in COVID-19. The V gene's germline CDR1 is MDHEN and CDR2 SYDVKM. Trimming cost V 3 bases and J 7 bases; bases outside gene matches: 3. This CDR3 is 14 amino acids long. Produced via immunoSEQ multiplex PCR; TCRdb's table is partial and in-frame only. The table has roughly 140,000 clones, around nine tenths seen once. The sample was peripheral blood. J is TRBJ1-6 and V is TRBV28; 7 bases fit TRBD1. The receptor comes from a man in his fifties or sixties with active or convalescent COVID-19. The CDR3 DNA reads as TGTGCCAGCAGTTTGGGGACAGAGAATTCACCCCTCCACTTT. Translated: CASSLGTENSPLHF.